This TCR beta chain was sequenced in a study of post-analysis software for immune sequencing data. Study in general: Relapsing-remitting, secondary progressive and progressive-relapsing multiple sclerosis courses were included.

Study-wide results and limits: The study found TRBV5-6, TRBV5-1 and TRBV20-1 among roughly 5 TRBV segments more frequent in patients than controls. A significant reduction in normalized Chao1 diversity was observed in multiple sclerosis patients versus controls. Samples prepared in the same batch strongly co-clustered by F measure.

Details on this clonotype: Antigen specificity is unknown.

This CDR3 region has 15 residues. Germline-derived CDR1 and CDR2 are SGHTA and FQGNSA. The V segment lost 5 bases and the J segment 1 base; nucleotides outside the gene matches: 5. Prepared libraries of TCR beta cDNA carried unique molecular identifiers. The source material, roughly 0.85 to 10 million T cells, gave rise to 510,000 or so cDNA molecules. TCRdb reanalysed the PCR reads using MiXCR and keeps one entry per CDR3 protein. Among 350,000 to 500,000 distinct CDR3 sequences, less than 40% were seen once, and the ten largest hold 6.5% to 8%. The sample consisted of blood. This receptor was obtained from a girl aged 2-10 years with multiple sclerosis. The chain couples TRBV7-2 to TRBJ2-5; 9 bases line up with TRBD2. In DNA form, the CDR3 reads TGTGCCAGCAGCCACTCTAGCGGGGCCCAAGAGACCCAGTACTTC. The encoded protein is CASSHSSGAQETQYF.